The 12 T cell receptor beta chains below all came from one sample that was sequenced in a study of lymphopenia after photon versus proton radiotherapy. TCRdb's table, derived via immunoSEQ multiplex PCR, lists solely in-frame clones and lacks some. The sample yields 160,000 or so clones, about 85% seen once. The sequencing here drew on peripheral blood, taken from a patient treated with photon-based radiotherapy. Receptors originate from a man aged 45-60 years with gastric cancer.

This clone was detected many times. The CDR3 nucleotides are TGCAGCGTGCTCGTTAACTATGGCTACACCTTC. It translates to CSVLVNYGYTF. The rearrangement links TRBV29-1 to TRBJ1-2; the D is unclear. CDR3 length: 11 amino acids. Germline values: CDR1 SQVTM, CDR2 ANQGSEA. V lost 6 bases and J lost 1, with 6 bases in between.

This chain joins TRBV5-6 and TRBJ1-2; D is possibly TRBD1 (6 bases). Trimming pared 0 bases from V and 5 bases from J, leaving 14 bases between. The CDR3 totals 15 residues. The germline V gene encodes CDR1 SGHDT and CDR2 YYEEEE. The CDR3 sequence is CASSLGGGDRYGYTF. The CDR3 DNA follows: TGTGCCAGCAGCTTGGGTGGGGGCGATCGGTATGGCTACACCTTC.

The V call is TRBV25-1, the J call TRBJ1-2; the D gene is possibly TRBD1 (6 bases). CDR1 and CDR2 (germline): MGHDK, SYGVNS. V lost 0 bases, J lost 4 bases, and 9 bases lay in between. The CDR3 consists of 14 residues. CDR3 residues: CASSEYGQSYGYTF. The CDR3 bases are TGTGCCAGCAGTGAATACGGACAGTCCTATGGCTACACCTTC.

In DNA form, the CDR3 reads TGTGCCAGCAGTCCACAGCCGTCTTACGGCTACACCTTC. This translates into CASSPQPSYGYTF. The chain links TRBV6-6 to TRBJ1-2; D is ambiguous. The CDR3 is 13 amino acids. Trimming removed 5 bases from V and 8 bases from J, with 15 bases in between. Per germline, CDR1 MNHNY and CDR2 SVGAGI (reference sequence).

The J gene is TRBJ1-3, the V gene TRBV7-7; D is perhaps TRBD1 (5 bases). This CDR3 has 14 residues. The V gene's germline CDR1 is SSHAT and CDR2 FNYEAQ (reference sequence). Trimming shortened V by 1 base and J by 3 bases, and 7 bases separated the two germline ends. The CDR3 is CASSLGGDGNTIYF. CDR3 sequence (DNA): TGTGCCAGCAGCTTAGGAGGGGATGGAAACACCATATATTTT.

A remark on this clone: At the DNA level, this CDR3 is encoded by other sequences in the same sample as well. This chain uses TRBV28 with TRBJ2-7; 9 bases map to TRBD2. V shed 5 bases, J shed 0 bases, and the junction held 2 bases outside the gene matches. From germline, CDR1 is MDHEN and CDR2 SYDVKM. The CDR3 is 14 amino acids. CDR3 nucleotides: TGTGCCAGCAGTCTAGCGGGGAGCTCCTACGAGCAGTACTTC. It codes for CASSLAGSSYEQYF. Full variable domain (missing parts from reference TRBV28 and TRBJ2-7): DVKVTQSSRYLVKRTGEKVFLECVQDMDHENMFWYRQDPGLGLRLIYFSYDVKMKEKGDIPEGYSVSREKKERFSLILESASTNQTSMYLCASSLAGSSYEQYFGPGTRLTVT.

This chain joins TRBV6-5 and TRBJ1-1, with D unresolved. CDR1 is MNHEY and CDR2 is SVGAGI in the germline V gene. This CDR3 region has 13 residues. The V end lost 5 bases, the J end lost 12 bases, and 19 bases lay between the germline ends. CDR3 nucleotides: TGTGCCAGCAGTGAAGTATCCCATGATGGGTCTTTCTTT. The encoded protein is CASSEVSHDGSFF.

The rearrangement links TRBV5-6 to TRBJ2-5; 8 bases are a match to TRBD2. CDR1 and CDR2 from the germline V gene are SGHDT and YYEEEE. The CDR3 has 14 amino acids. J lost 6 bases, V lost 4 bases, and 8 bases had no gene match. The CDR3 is CASSRGTRGKTQYF. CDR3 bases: TGTGCCAGCAGCCGCGGGACTAGGGGGAAGACCCAGTACTTC.

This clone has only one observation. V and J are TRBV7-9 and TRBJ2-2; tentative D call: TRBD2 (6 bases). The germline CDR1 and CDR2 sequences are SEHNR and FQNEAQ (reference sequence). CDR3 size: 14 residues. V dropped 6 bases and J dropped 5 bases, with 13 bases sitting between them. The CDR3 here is CASSPQGGTGELFF. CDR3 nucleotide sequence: TGTGCCAGCAGTCCCCAGGGAGGAACCGGGGAGCTGTTTTTT.

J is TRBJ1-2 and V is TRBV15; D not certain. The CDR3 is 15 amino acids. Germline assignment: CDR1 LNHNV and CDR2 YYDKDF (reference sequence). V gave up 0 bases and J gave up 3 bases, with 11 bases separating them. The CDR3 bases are TGTGCCACCAGCAGAGACAAGGGAGGCTACTATGGCTACACCTTC. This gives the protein CATSRDKGGYYGYTF. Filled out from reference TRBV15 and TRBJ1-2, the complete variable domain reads DAMVIQNPRYQVTQFGKPVTLSCSQTLNHNVMYWYQQKSSQAPKLLFHYYDKDFNNEADTPDNFQSRRPNTSFCFLDIRSPGLGDTAMYLCATSRDKGGYYGYTFGSGTRLTVV.

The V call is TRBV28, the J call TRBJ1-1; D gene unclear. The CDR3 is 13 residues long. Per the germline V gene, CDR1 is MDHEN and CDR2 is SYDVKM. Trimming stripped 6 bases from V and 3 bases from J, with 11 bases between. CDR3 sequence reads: CASRIFGDTEAFF. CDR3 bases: TGTGCCAGCAGGATCTTTGGGGACACTGAAGCTTTCTTT.

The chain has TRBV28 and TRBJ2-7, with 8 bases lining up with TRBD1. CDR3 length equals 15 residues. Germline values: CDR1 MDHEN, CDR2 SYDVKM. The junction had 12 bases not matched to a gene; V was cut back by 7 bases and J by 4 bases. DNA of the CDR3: TGTGCCAGCACTTTCAGGGGGCTTTCCTCTTACGAGCAGTACTTC. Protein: CASTFRGLSSYEQYF.